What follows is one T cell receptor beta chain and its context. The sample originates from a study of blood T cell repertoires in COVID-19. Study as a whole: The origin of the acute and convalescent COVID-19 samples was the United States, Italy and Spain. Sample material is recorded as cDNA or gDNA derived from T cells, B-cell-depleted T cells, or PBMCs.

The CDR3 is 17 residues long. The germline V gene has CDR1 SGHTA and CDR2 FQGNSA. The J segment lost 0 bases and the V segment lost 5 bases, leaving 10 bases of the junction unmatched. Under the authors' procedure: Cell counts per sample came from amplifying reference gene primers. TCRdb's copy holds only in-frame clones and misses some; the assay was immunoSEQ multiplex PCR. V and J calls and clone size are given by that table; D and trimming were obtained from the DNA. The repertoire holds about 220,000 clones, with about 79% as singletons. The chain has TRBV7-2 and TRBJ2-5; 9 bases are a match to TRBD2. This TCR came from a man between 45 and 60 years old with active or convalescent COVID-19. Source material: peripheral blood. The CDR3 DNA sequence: TGTGCCAGCAGCCCCGGGGCCAGCGGGAGGAACCAAGAGACCCAGTACTTC. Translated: CASSPGASGRNQETQYF.